This is a list of T cell receptor beta chains from one sample in a study of Ad26.COV2.S vaccination and SARS-CoV-2 variants. Sequenced by immunoSEQ multiplex PCR; TCRdb stores in-frame clones only, minus some. There are 440,000 or so clones in the sample; around 92% occur only once, and about 1.6% lies in the top ten. The sample in question was peripheral blood, obtained in a trial of Ad26.COV2.S vaccine versus placebo. These receptors originate from a person aged 18-60 years who received the Ad26.COV2.S COVID-19 vaccine or a placebo. CDR3s include the opening cysteine and the closing phenylalanine or tryptophan. The D gene is left open where the match is weak. A clone size is listed for some rows: how often the clone was seen (once, few, many), or a class if it is expanded.

V gene,D gene,J gene,clone size,CDR3 DNA,CDR3 protein
TRBV3-1/TRBV3-2,.,TRBJ2-1,.,TGTGCCAGCAGCCAAGATTTCACAGTACTCAATGAGCAGTTCTTC,CASSQDFTVLNEQFF
TRBV12-3/TRBV12-4,.,TRBJ1-2,.,TGTGCCAGCAGCCCCCCCGGGGTTCGGGGCTACACCTTC,CASSPPGVRGYTF
TRBV9,.,TRBJ1-3,.,TGTGCCAGCAGCGTAGGGGCAGGTTTGGGTCATTTCTCTGGAAACACCATATATTTT,CASSVGAGLGHFSGNTIYF
TRBV6-5,.,TRBJ1-1,.,TGTGCCAGCAGTTACGACGCGACAGTAATGAACACTGAAGCTTTCTTT,CASSYDATVMNTEAFF
TRBV6-4,TRBD2,TRBJ2-5,.,TGTGCCAGCAGAGTGGGACTAGCGGGGGGACCCTACCAAGAGACCCAGTACTTC,CASRVGLAGGPYQETQYF
TRBV28,.,TRBJ2-7,.,TGTGCCAGCAGTTTTGACGAGCAGTACTTC,CASSFDEQYF
TRBV6-2/TRBV6-3,TRBD1,TRBJ1-6,.,TGTGCCAGCAGTTACGCGGACAGGGAGTTTGGCTCCTATAATTCACCCCTCCACTTT,CASSYADREFGSYNSPLHF
TRBV2,TRBD1,TRBJ2-5,.,TGTGCCAGCAGTGGTTCAGGTCGGTTCCGACAGGGTGAGAGGAATACCCAAGAGACCCAGTACTTC,CASSGSGRFRQGERNTQETQYF
TRBV28,.,TRBJ1-2,once,TGTGCCAGCAGAACCGGGCAGGGTGTTGGTGGCTACACCTTC,CASRTGQGVGGYTF
TRBV14,.,TRBJ1-2,.,TGTGCCAGCAGCCCCCAGGGGCGGGCTTCTGGGGACACCTTC,CASSPQGRASGDTF
TRBV27,TRBD2,TRBJ2-7,.,TGTGCCAGCAGTTTATTGGGGGGGTACGAGCAGTACTTC,CASSLLGGYEQYF
TRBV27,.,TRBJ2-7,.,TGTGCCAGCAGTTTCGGGGCCAGCTACGAGCAGTACTTC,CASSFGASYEQYF
TRBV4-3,TRBD1,TRBJ2-7,.,TGCGCCAGCAGCCAAGAAGTATCCGGGACAGTCAACTCCTACGAGCAGTACTTC,CASSQEVSGTVNSYEQYF
TRBV29-1,.,TRBJ1-1,.,TGCAGCGTTGTTGGAGGTAGGAACACTGAAGCTTTCTTT,CSVVGGRNTEAFF
TRBV6-5,TRBD1,TRBJ2-7,.,TGTGCCAGCAGCCGCGACAGGGATAACTACGAGCAGTACTTC,CASSRDRDNYEQYF
TRBV7-6,.,TRBJ2-2,.,TGTGCCAGCAGCCTCCAGGCGAACACCGGGGAGCTGTTTTTT,CASSLQANTGELFF
TRBV2,.,TRBJ1-5,.,TGTGCCAGCAGAAAGGGACCGAATAGCAATCAGCCCCAGCATTTT,CASRKGPNSNQPQHF
TRBV9,TRBD1,TRBJ1-6,.,TGTGCCAGCTCTTCGTCGGGACAGGGGTATAATTCACCCCTCCACTTT,CASSSSGQGYNSPLHF
TRBV5-6,TRBD1,TRBJ1-5,.,TGTGCCAGCAGCTGGCGGGGGGACAGGGGTAGCAATCAGCCCCAGCATTTT,CASSWRGDRGSNQPQHF
TRBV15,.,TRBJ1-3,.,TGTGCCACCAGCCCACAGGGAGCAGGAAACACCATATATTTT,CATSPQGAGNTIYF
TRBV27,.,TRBJ1-3,.,TGTGCCAGCAGTGGGGACAACGGAAACACCATATATTTT,CASSGDNGNTIYF